These 7 T cell receptor beta chains share one sample of origin, sequenced in a study of T cell repertoires in cytomegalovirus infection. These receptors have no known antigen. In TCRdb, the reads were re-called with MiXCR into one record per CDR3 protein. The sample has 80,000 to 95,000 distinct CDR3 sequences; 29% are singletons. The material was CD8+ T cells from cultured PBMCs, obtained from culture after CMV antigen stimulation. The receptors stem from a human donor in good health (CMV status not recorded). Some clones in this sample may be carry-over from other donors' samples.

The chain recombines TRBV2 with TRBJ2-7, with 11 bases identical to TRBD1. The V gene's germline CDR1 is SNHLY and CDR2 FYNNEI. CDR3 length: 16 amino acids. V lost 3 bases and J lost 5; bases outside the gene matches: 9. The CDR3 protein is CASSDPGQGARHEQYF. The DNA for the CDR3 is TGTGCCAGCAGTGACCCTGGACAGGGGGCTCGCCACGAGCAGTACTTC. The full variable domain, completed using reference TRBV2 and TRBJ2-7, is EPEVTQTPSHQVTQMGQEVILRCVPISNHLYFYWYRQILGQKVEFLVSFYNNEISEKSEIFDDQFSVERPDGSNFTLKIRSTKLEDSAMYFCASSDPGQGARHEQYFGPGTRLTVT.

This clonotype appeared a few times. This chain uses TRBV12-3 or TRBV12-4 with TRBJ1-1; possible D gene TRBD1, 5 bases. V gave up 0 bases and J gave up 3 bases, with 14 bases separating them. The CDR3 covers 16 residues. In DNA, the CDR3 is TGTGCCAGCAGTTTAGCGCCACCCGACAGATACACTGAAGCTTTCTTT. It specifies CASSLAPPDRYTEAFF.

This clonotype showed up many times. The chain recombines TRBV7-9 with TRBJ2-2, with D unresolved. The germline gives CDR1 SEHNR, CDR2 FQNEAQ (reference sequence). This CDR3 region has 14 residues. Trimming removed 4 bases at V and 0 bases at J, with 6 bases between. The CDR3 loop reads CASSSVANTGELFF. CDR3 coding DNA: TGTGCCAGCAGCTCAGTCGCGAACACCGGGGAGCTGTTTTTT.

This clonotype was seen more than once but under ten times. This chain connects TRBV12-3 or TRBV12-4 to TRBJ2-5, with 9 bases fitting TRBD1. Losses at the gene ends were 2 bases for V and 5 bases for J; bases not matched to a gene: 3. The CDR3 loop spans 14 amino acids. In nucleotides, the CDR3 is TGTGCCAGCAGTTTAAGCGGACAGGGGGAGACCCAGTACTTC. This codes for CASSLSGQGETQYF.

The V and J genes are TRBV7-2 and TRBJ2-1; 7 nucleotides line up with TRBD1. CDR3 length equals 15 residues. Losses at the gene ends were 10 bases for V and 0 bases for J; bases not matched to a gene: 9. CDR1 and CDR2 (germline): SGHTA, FQGNSA. The CDR3 region is CTTIPRGHSYNEQFF. CDR3 bases: TGTACCACTATACCAAGGGGGCACTCCTACAATGAGCAGTTCTTC. The full variable domain, with the rest looked up from reference TRBV7-2 and TRBJ2-1, is GAGVSQSPSNKVTEKGKDVELRCDPISGHTALYWYRQSLGQGLEFLIYFQGNSAPDKSGLPSDRFSAERTGGSVSTLTIQRTQQEDSAVYLCTTIPRGHSYNEQFFGPGTRLTVL.

In DNA form, the CDR3 reads TGTGCCAGCAGTTATGGGGGAACAACTGAAGCTTTCTTT. The encoded protein is CASSYGGTTEAFF. The chain employs TRBV6-6 and TRBJ1-1; D may be TRBD1 (5 bases). The length of the CDR3 is 13 residues. The ends were cut back, 3 bases at V and 5 bases at J, with 10 bases in the middle. CDR1 MNHNY and CDR2 SVGAGI come from the germline V gene (reference sequence).

The genes are TRBV27 and TRBJ1-2; 7 nucleotides agree with TRBD1. Germline assignment: CDR1 MNHEY and CDR2 SMNVEV (reference sequence). This CDR3 is built from 13 residues. The V and J ends lost 8 bases and 4 bases, in that order; junction bases with no gene match: 7. DNA of the CDR3: TGTGCCAGCGCCAGACAGGGCGGCTATGGCTACACCTTC. Its protein is CASARQGGYGYTF.